The sequence of this T cell receptor (beta chain) was determined in a study of cytomegalovirus exposure and HLA in healthy donors (dated by TCRdb to about 2017). With regard to the full study: According to an earlier analysis of around 600 of the donors, about 170 million T cells yielded 117 million unique TCR beta sequences and less than 300 Gb of sequence data. All discovery cohort repertoires had been generated using a single sequencing platform. Among the roughly 430 genotyped donors, around 79% belonged to the genetic ancestry cluster associated with self-reported Caucasian donors. Typing coverage varied by locus: roughly 620-640 donors for A, B, C, DRB1 and DQB1; 500 to 550 for DQA1; approximately 570 for DPA1; more than 450 for DPB1. Along with the approximately 700-subject first cohort, a separate validation cohort of over 90 different subjects was used. A later analysis re-examined previously published TCR beta repertoires from more than 550 donors and added high-resolution HLA genotyping to investigate patterns of TCR occurrence. The later analysis used no new phenotypic data to find candidate immune exposures, relying instead on TCR beta sequences and their occurrence across donors. The study profiled the T cell repertoires of under 700 subjects by immunosequencing and related them to cytomegalovirus serostatus. Across approximately 420 genotyped donors of the cohort, an average of about 250,000 unique TCR beta nucleotide sequences per donor were sequenced, and approximately 19% of those sequences were non-productive. The aim of the study was to test whether cataloging public T cell receptors could identify signatures of past pathogen exposure. HLA typing included class I and class II loci at four-digit resolution. The study combined high-throughput TCR immunosequencing, statistical association of individual TCRs with disease status, and machine learning to predict cytomegalovirus infection status. Donor age, sex, ethnicity and CMV serostatus were compiled alongside the repertoire data. In an earlier analysis of roughly 600 of the donors, high-throughput TCR beta sequencing was used to judge whether each TCR beta V gene segment behaved as functional or pseudogenic. Approximately 330 gigabases of sequencing data and approximately 91 million unique TCR sequences made up an early release that covered 500 to 650 HLA-typed donors. Because of strong linkage in the cohort, four to six DR-DQ haplotypes were treated as single units for association and clustering. In a later genetic analysis, genome-wide SNP genotypes for about 65% of the 666 donors were used, and that subset was treated as a discovery cohort.

The cohort comprised around 700 healthy bone marrow donors. At the time of sampling, all cohort members were nominally healthy, though unrecorded immune exposures were likely present. The donor was CMV seronegative and was included in the group of 352 seronegative cohort members. A peripheral blood sample was provided by each donor, and peripheral blood mononuclear cells were used for TCR beta sequencing. The Qiagen DNeasy Blood Extraction Kit was used to extract genomic DNA from the blood cell samples. The CDR3 holds 15 amino acids from the cysteine to the phenylalanine. The read is trimmed to its CDR3 DNA, 45 bases read in frame from base 1. In the germline V gene, CDR1 corresponds to SGHTA and CDR2 to FQGTGA. For this chain, trimming is 5 bases at the V end and 3 bases at the J end, and the number of junction bases without a gene match is 6. With respect to this clone: Its antigen is currently not known. Within one base of it there is no much larger clone, and no base qualities were kept.

The library came from the immunoSEQ multiplex PCR assay. For the multiplex PCR, a mixture combining 60 forward primers for TCR Vbeta segments and 13 reverse primers for TCR Jbeta segments was used. Amplification of the CDR3 region of rearranged TCR beta genes was performed with a multiplex PCR assay on genomic DNA. Amplified TCR beta libraries were sequenced as 87-base-pair reads on the Illumina HiSeq System. As for the authors' bioinformatics: A later analysis counted some 74 million unique TCR beta chains across the 666 repertoires, and about 10 million of these chains were shared by at least two donors. To remove PCR and sequencing errors, raw reads were error-corrected and collapsed into unique sequences using a nearest-neighbor algorithm that merged closely related sequences. CDR3 sequences were aligned to IMGT reference sequences to assign V, D and J gene segments. Each retained sequence needed at least a six-nucleotide match to both a V gene segment and a J gene segment. Rearrangements were called productive when the CDR3 lacked stop codons and stayed in frame with V and J; all others were non-productive. Following IMGT convention, CDR3 was defined as the stretch from the second conserved V-encoded cysteine up to the conserved J-encoded phenylalanine. Sequences without an unambiguous match to a single V gene segment were excluded from the earlier analysis of about 600 of the donors. An earlier analysis of several hundred of the donors called V segments functional above 56.7% productive rearrangements and segregating when the between-donor standard deviation exceeded 5%. A statistical classification framework was built to diagnose cytomegalovirus status from the catalog of TCR beta chain sequences. In a later analysis, TCR nucleotide sequences were compared against IMGT/GENE-DB human TR gene sequences so that V and J genes could be assigned. The TCRdist pipeline was used in a later analysis to assign CDR3 sequences and most-parsimonious VDJ recombination scenarios. A later analysis defined each TCR beta chain by its CDR3 amino acid sequence plus V-gene family, and excluded reads lacking a unique V-gene family. In a later analysis, a few hundred highly shared, low-generation-probability nucleotide sequences were removed to address suspected cross-contamination and a sequencing artifact. In a later analysis, a clonal expansion index for each public chain was calculated from normalized within-repertoire ranks of inferred template counts. A later analysis computed generation probabilities with a VDJ recombination model fitted to out-of-frame rearrangements, and checked the results against IGoR. Hypergeometric tests were used in a later analysis to score TCR-TCR, TCR-HLA and TCR-CMV co-occurrence, with a repertoire-size bias correction applied to the TCR pairs. False discovery rates were estimated in a later analysis by permuting HLA or CMV assignments 20 times. In a later analysis, co-occurring TCRs were grouped with DBSCAN, and TCRdist sequence similarity was added when clustering was performed within HLA-allele-positive subsets. For co-occurrence clustering, repertoires with fewer than 30,000 or more than 120,000 public chains were excluded, along with roughly five repertoires with anomalous nucleotide sharing. TCRdb took this table from immuneACCESS and kept in-frame rearrangements with V and J called. Such tables lack part of the clones; where checked against another copy, unresolved V genes explain under half of the gap, and the rest is unexplained. The V and J calls and the clone size are those of that table, but D and trimming were determined from the DNA. The sample table shows more than 85,000 clones, and around 80% are seen once. The ten largest clonotypes hold under 6.5% of the sample.

On the study overall, not on this receptor specifically: A further reported finding was that TCR beta sequences accurately predicted the HLA-A and HLA-B alleles for most subjects in the first cohort. The authors suggested that the approach could potentially be generalized to other disease states and immunological phenotypes. A later analysis found that most CMV-associated TCR beta chains appeared HLA-restricted, with HLA associations seemingly driven largely by CMV exposure. A later genetic analysis associated a missense DCLRE1C variant with V-gene and J-gene trimming of TCR beta chains, and an independent cohort replicated the association. Roughly uniform sequencing depth across donors was assumed in presence/absence analyses, although this assumption may not hold. Broadly in line with IMGT annotations, most TCR beta V segments showed up in productive rearrangements about 87% or about 30% of the time in an earlier analysis of around 550 of the donors. In a later analysis, the rate of TCR association differed among HLA loci, with DRB1 alleles having the most associated TCRs and HLA-C alleles having the fewest. In a later analysis, HLA-associated TCR beta chains showed more clonal expansion and lower generation probabilities than non-associated chains that were equally common. When HLA alleles, especially DR and DQ, strongly co-occurred, TCR associations were difficult to assign to individual alleles. Only TCR beta chains were sequenced in this cohort, and the absence of alpha or paired-chain data limited detectable features. Linkage disequilibrium might explain the correlated functional status among segregating V segments, but an unknown experimental factor could not be ruled out. According to a later genetic analysis, donors in an Asian-associated ancestry cluster had fewer N-insertions in productive TCRs than the roughly 700-donor mean. The only immune exposure information available for the cohort was CMV serostatus. The classifier was reported to diagnose cytomegalovirus status with high specificity and sensitivity in both the original and validation cohorts. A later analysis associated about 17,000 TCR beta sequences with specific HLA alleles at a false discovery rate of 0.05. HLA typing was unavailable for some donors at each locus, so association tests used only the typed subset. A later analysis reported that several top co-occurrence clusters appeared linked to parvovirus B19, influenza, CMV and Epstein-Barr virus. While some public TCRs were present in many individuals, most TCR sequences turned up only very rarely across donors. The earlier analysis of almost 600 of the donors excluded roughly 17 rarely observed V segments, including chromosome 9 orphons, because counts were too low. A cluster of highly shared sequence variants was judged likely to be a technical artifact of the sequencing pipeline. In the study, about 150 TCR beta chains were listed as associated with cytomegalovirus. The 87-base-pair reads could not distinguish some IMGT-functional V segments, including TRBV6-2 and TRBV6-3, so those segments were excluded. In vitro tests confirmed that three of the cytomegalovirus-associated TCR beta chains recognize cytomegalovirus antigens.

The V and J genes are TRBV7-3 and TRBJ1-1, and 10 junction bases match TRBD1. The source is a man between 18 and 29 years old in good health and CMV-seronegative. Sequenced input: PBMCs. The CDR3 in this case is CASSLSGQGDTEAFF. In nucleotide form, the sequence is TGTGCCAGCAGCCTAAGCGGACAGGGGGACACTGAAGCTTTCTTT.